This TCR beta chain was sequenced for a study of T cells in Graves' hyperthyroidism and ophthalmopathy. In its sample, this clonotype was seen many times. The CDR3 regions of TCR beta were amplified from RNA transcripts. A set of HTBI primers served as the primers for a first-round RT-PCR of the TCR CDR3. MiXCR was run by TCRdb on the multiplex PCR reads, yielding one entry per CDR3 protein. This table has more than 500,000 distinct CDR3 sequences, roughly 14% appearing once. Per germline, CDR1 SNHLY and CDR2 FYNNEI. Unmatched junction bases numbered 7, after V lost 4 bases and J lost 4 bases. The CDR3 loop spans 15 amino acids.

The chain joins TRBV2 to TRBJ2-5; 9 bases map to TRBD1. This TCR derives from a woman aged 40 to 55 with Graves' ophthalmopathy. Source material: blood. The CDR3 loop is CASSVGTGSSETQYF. CDR3 nucleotides: TGTGCCAGCAGTGTTGGGACAGGGTCGTCAGAGACCCAGTACTTC.